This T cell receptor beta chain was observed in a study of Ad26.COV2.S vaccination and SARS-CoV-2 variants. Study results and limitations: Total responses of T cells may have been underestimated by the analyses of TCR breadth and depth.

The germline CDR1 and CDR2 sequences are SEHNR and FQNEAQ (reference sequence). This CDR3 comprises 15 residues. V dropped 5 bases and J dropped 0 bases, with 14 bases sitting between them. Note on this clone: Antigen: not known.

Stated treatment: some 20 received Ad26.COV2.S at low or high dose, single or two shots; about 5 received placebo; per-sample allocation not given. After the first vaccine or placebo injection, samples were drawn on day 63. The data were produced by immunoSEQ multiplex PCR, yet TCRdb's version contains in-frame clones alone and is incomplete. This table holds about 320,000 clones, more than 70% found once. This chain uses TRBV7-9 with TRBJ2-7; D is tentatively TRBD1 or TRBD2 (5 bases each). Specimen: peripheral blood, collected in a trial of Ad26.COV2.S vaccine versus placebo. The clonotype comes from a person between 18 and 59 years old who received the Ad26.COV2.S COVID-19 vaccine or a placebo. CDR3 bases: TGTGCCAGCAGCCTCCCCGGGACGGGCTCCTACGAGCAGTACTTC. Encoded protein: CASSLPGTGSYEQYF.